This T cell receptor (beta chain) was captured in a study of cytomegalovirus exposure and HLA in healthy donors. The germline gives CDR1 MDHEN, CDR2 SYDVKM. With 5 bases removed from V and 0 bases from J, the gap between germline ends came to 14 bases. The CDR3 is 16 residues long. The PCR contained 60 Vbeta and 13 Jbeta primers. Assay used: immunoSEQ multiplex PCR; TCRdb lists only in-frame clones, some missing. In total, the table holds 170,000 or so clones. The TCR was taken from a man aged 30 to 45 in good health and CMV-seronegative. This chain joins TRBV28 and TRBJ1-3; D perhaps matches TRBD1 (5 bases). The sequenced sample consisted of PBMCs. CDR3 DNA: TGTGCCAGCAGTCGGGGGACGGTCTACTCTGGAAACACCATATATTTT. Translating it yields CASSRGTVYSGNTIYF.